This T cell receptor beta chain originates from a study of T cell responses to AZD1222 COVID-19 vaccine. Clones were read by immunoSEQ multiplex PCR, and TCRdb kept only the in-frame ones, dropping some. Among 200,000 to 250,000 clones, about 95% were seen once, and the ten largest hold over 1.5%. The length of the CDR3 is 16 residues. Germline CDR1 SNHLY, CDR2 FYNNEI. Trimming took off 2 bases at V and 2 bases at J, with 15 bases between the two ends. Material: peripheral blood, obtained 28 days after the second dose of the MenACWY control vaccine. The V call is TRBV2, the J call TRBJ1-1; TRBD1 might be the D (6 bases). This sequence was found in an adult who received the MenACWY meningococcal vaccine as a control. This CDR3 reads CASSERRGRGNTEAFF. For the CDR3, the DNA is TGTGCCAGCAGTGAAAGGAGGGGCAGGGGAAACACTGAAGCTTTCTTT.